The 10 T cell receptor beta chains presented below share a single source sample, sequenced in a study of shared clonotypes between healthy human individuals (dated by TCRdb to the early 2020s). Libraries were constructed by the immunoSEQ multiplex PCR assay. Sourced from immuneACCESS, this table was stored by TCRdb with only in-frame sequences that have V and J called. A share of the clones is absent; for the studies checked, an unresolved V gene accounts for under half, and the remainder has no known explanation. This sample gives 740,000 or so clones in total; about three quarters of them show up just once. Around 1.7% of the sample is taken by the ten largest. The sequenced sample was memory CD4+ T cells sorted from blood. This specimen's cell subset or site label, per the study, means: CD45RA-negative fraction. The origin of the receptors is a woman aged 30 to 39 in good health.

The V gene is TRBV5-4, the J gene TRBJ2-4, with TRBD1 matching 7 bases. CDR1 and CDR2 (germline): SGHNT, YYREEE (reference sequence). J lost 0 bases, V lost 0 bases, and 12 bases had no gene match. The CDR3 has 19 residues. CDR3 loop: CASSLGRHPGGLAKNIQYF. The CDR3 region has the DNA TGTGCCAGCAGCTTGGGGAGGCACCCAGGGGGTTTAGCCAAAAACATTCAGTACTTC.

The V call is TRBV5-5, the J call TRBJ1-6; 8 positions match TRBD1. The CDR3 runs to 13 residues. V dropped 4 bases and J dropped 13; count of bases not matched to a gene: 7. CDR1 SGHKS and CDR2 YYEKEE come from the germline V gene (reference sequence). CDR3 protein: CASSPGQGSPLHF. The DNA of the CDR3 is TGTGCCAGCAGCCCAGGACAGGGATCTCCCCTCCACTTT. Filled out from reference TRBV5-5 and TRBJ1-6, the complete variable domain reads DAGVTQSPTHLIKTRGQQVTLRCSPISGHKSVSWYQQVLGQGPQFIFQYYEKEERGRGNFPDRFSARQFPNYSSELNVNALLLGDSALYLCASSPGQGSPLHFGNGTRLTVT.

In this sample, this clone turned up a few times. CDR3 sequence reads: CAREGQGVAAFF. CDR3 bases: TGTGCCAGGGAGGGACAGGGGGTTGCTGCTTTCTTT. The chain recombines TRBV2 with TRBJ1-1, with 11 positions matching TRBD1. The CDR3 sequence is 12 residues long. V shed 9 bases and J 11 bases; nucleotides not matched to a gene: 8. The germline V gene has CDR1 SNHLY and CDR2 FYNNEI. Drawing the rest from reference TRBV2 and TRBJ1-1, the complete variable domain is EPEVTQTPSHQVTQMGQEVILRCVPISNHLYFYWYRQILGQKVEFLVSFYNNEISEKSEIFDDQFSVERPDGSNFTLKIRSTKLEDSAMYFCAREGQGVAAFFGQGTRLTVV.

The chain couples TRBV4-1 to TRBJ2-6; D is unresolved. This CDR3 is built from 14 residues. Trimming took 1 base from V and 0 from J, leaving 1 base between them. The germline V gene has CDR1 MGHRA and CDR2 YSYEKL. The CDR3 DNA is TGCGCCAGCAGCCAAGCCTCTGGGGCCAACGTCCTGACTTTC. This encodes CASSQASGANVLTF.

This sequence joins TRBV5-4 and TRBJ2-7; the match to TRBD1 covers 8 bases. The CDR3 covers 15 residues. Germline values: CDR1 SGHNT, CDR2 YYREEE (reference sequence). The J segment lost 6 bases and the V segment lost 0 bases, leaving 8 bases of the junction unmatched. This CDR3 is CASSLVSSTGGEQYF. CDR3 bases: TGTGCCAGCAGCTTGGTATCGTCAACAGGGGGCGAGCAGTACTTC.

This clone was seen once. This chain joins TRBV9 and TRBJ2-6; D possibly corresponds to TRBD1 (6 bases). Germline V gene sequence: CDR1 SGDLS, CDR2 YYNGEE. The V end lost 2 bases, the J end lost 1 base, and 10 bases lay between the germline ends. The CDR3 contains 16 residues. CDR3 bases: TGTGCCAGCAGCGTCAGGGGCCCTTCTGGGGCCAACGTCCTGACTTTC. Encoded protein: CASSVRGPSGANVLTF.

This chain uses TRBV27 with TRBJ2-1, with no clear D. CDR3 length: 15 residues. Trimming removed 0 bases at V and 7 bases at J, with 13 bases between. Germline V gene lookup returns CDR1 MNHEY and CDR2 SMNVEV (reference sequence). CDR3 DNA sequence: TGTGCCAGCAGTTTATCAGGGCTGACGATTAATGAGCAGTTCTTC. It is translated as CASSLSGLTINEQFF.

The J gene is TRBJ2-3, the V gene TRBV28; D is ambiguous. This CDR3 is 12 amino acids long. Germline CDR1 and CDR2: MDHEN and SYDVKM. V shed 1 base and J shed 6 bases, with 5 bases lying between them. The chain's CDR3 is CASSLLADTQYF. CDR3 sequence (DNA): TGTGCCAGCAGTTTATTGGCGGATACGCAGTATTTT.

In its sample, this clone was seen a few times. The chain employs TRBV19 and TRBJ2-1; 8 positions agree with TRBD2. This CDR3 is 15 amino acids long. After removal of 4 bases from V and 0 bases from J, the junction contained 2 bases not matched to a gene. The V gene's germline CDR1 is LNHDA and CDR2 SQIVND (reference sequence). CDR3: CASSRREVSYNEQFF. As DNA, the CDR3 is TGTGCCAGTAGTAGGCGGGAGGTCTCCTACAATGAGCAGTTCTTC.

This sequence joins TRBV5-1 and TRBJ2-5; 8 nucleotides match TRBD1. Germline CDR1 and CDR2: SGHRS and YFSETQ. CDR3 length: 14 amino acids. With V trimmed by 4 bases and J by 7 bases, 9 bases remained unmatched. The chain's CDR3 is CASSPGTGQLTQYF. Written as DNA, the CDR3 is TGCGCCAGCAGCCCTGGGACAGGCCAGTTGACCCAGTACTTC.